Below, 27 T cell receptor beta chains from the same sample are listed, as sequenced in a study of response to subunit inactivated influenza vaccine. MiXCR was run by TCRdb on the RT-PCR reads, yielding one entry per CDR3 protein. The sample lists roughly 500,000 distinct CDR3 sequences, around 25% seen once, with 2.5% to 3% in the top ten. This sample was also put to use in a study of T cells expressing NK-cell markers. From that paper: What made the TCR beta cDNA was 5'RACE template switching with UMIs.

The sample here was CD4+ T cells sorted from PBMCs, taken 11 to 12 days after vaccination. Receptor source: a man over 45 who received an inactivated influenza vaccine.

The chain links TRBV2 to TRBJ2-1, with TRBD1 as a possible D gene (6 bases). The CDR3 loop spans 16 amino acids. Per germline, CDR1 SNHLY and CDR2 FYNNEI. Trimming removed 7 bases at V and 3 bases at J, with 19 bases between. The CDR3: CASMKYLDSNYNEQFF. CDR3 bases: TGTGCCAGCATGAAATACCTGGACAGTAACTACAATGAGCAGTTCTTC.

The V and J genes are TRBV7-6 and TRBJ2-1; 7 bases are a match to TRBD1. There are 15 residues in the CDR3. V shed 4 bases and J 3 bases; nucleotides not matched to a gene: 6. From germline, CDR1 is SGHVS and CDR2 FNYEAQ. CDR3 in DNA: TGTGCCAGCAGCTCCCAGGGGGAGTTCTACAATGAGCAGTTCTTC. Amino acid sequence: CASSSQGEFYNEQFF. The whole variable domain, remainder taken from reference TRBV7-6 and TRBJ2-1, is GAGVSQSPRYKVTKRGQDVALRCDPISGHVSLYWYRQALGQGPEFLTYFNYEAQQDKSGLPNDRFSAERPEGSISTLTIQRTEQRDSAMYRCASSSQGEFYNEQFFGPGTRLTVL.

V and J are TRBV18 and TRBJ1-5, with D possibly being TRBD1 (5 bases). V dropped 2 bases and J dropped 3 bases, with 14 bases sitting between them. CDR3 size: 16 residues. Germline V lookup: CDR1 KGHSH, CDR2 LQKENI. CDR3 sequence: CASSPGQGDPNQPQHF. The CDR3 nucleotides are TGTGCCAGCTCACCAGGGCAGGGTGATCCCAATCAGCCCCAGCATTTT.

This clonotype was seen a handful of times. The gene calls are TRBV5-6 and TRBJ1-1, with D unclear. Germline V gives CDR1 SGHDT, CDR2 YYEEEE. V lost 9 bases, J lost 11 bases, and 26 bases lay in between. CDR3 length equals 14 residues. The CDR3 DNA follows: TGTGCCACCCACAGCGGTGTATACGGGCTCGCGGCTTTCTTT. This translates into CATHSGVYGLAAFF.

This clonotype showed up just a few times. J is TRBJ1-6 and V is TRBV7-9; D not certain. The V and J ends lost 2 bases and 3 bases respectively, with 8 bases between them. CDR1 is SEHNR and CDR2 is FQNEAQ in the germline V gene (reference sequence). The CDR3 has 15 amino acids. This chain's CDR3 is CASSLSGGYNSPLHF. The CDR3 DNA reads TGTGCCAGCAGCTTATCAGGCGGCTATAATTCACCCCTCCACTTT.

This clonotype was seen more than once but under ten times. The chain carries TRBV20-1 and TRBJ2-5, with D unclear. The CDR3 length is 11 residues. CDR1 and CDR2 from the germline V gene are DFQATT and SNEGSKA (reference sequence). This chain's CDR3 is CSVGADGTQYF. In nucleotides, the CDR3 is TGCAGCGTCGGAGCAGACGGGACCCAGTACTTC.

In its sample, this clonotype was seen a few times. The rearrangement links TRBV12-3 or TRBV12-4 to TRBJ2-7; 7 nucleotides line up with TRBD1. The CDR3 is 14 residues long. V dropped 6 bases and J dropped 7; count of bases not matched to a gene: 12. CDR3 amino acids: CASRGDRERGEQYF. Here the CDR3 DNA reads TGTGCCAGCAGGGGCGACAGGGAGAGAGGGGAGCAGTACTTC.

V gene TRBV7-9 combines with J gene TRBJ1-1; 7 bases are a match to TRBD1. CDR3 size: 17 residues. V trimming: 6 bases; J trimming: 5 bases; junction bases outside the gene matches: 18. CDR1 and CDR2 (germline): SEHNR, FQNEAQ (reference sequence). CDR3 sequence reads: CASRPSNRGMKGTEAFF. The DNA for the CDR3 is TGTGCCAGCAGGCCCTCTAACAGGGGCATGAAAGGGACTGAAGCTTTCTTT.

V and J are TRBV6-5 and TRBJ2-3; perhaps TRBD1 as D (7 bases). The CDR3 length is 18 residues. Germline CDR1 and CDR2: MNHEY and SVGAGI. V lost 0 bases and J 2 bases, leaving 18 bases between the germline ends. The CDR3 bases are TGTGCCAGCAGTTACTCGCGCCCGACAGGGAGGATCACAGATACGCAGTATTTT. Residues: CASSYSRPTGRITDTQYF.

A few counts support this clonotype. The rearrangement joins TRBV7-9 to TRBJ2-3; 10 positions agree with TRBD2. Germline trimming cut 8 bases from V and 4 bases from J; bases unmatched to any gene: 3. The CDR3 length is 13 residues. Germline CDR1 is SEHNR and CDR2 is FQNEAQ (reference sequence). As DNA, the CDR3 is TGTGCCAGCGGGGGACTAGCGCCAGATACGCAGTATTTT. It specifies CASGGLAPDTQYF.

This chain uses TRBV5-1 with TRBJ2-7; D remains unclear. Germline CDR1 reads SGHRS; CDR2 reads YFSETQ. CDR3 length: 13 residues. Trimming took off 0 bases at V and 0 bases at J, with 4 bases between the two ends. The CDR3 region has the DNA TGCGCCAGCAGCTTGGGCAACTCCTACGAGCAGTACTTC. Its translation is CASSLGNSYEQYF.

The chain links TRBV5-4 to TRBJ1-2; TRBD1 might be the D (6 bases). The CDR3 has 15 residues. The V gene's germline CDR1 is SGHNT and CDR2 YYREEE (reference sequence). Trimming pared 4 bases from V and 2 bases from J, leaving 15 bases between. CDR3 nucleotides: TGTGCCAGCAGCCCGCAGGGGAGGACCAACTATGGCTACACCTTC. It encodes CASSPQGRTNYGYTF.

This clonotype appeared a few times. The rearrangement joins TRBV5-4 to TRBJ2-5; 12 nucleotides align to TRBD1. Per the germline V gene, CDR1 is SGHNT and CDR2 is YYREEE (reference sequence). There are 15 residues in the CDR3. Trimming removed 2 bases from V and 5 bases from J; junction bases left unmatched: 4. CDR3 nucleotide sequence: TGTGCCAGCAGCTTCGGGACAGGGGGCTTCGAGACCCAGTACTTC. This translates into CASSFGTGGFETQYF.

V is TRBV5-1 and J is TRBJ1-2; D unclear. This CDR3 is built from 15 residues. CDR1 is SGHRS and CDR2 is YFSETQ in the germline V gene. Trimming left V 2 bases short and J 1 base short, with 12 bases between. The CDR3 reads CASSFSGDRNYGYTF. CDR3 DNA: TGCGCCAGCAGCTTTTCGGGAGACCGTAACTATGGCTACACCTTC.

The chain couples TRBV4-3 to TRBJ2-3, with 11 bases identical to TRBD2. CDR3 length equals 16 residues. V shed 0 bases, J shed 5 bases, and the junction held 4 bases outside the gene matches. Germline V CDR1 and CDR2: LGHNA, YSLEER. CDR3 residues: CASSQDLLAGGDTQYF. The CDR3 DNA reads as TGCGCCAGCAGCCAAGATCTGCTAGCGGGAGGAGATACGCAGTATTTT.

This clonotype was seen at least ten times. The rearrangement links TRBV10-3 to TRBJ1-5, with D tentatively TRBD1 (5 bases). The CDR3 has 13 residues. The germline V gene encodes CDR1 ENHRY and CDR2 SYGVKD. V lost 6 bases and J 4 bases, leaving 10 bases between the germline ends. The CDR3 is CAISGTSNQPQHF. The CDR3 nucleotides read TGTGCCATCAGCGGGACGTCGAATCAGCCCCAGCATTTT.

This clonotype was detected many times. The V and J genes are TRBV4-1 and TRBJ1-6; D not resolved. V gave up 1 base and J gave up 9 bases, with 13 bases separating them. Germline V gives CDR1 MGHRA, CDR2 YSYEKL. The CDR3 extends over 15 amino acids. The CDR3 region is CASSQGVGSLSPLHF. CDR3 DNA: TGCGCCAGCAGCCAAGGTGTAGGGTCTCTTTCACCCCTCCACTTT.

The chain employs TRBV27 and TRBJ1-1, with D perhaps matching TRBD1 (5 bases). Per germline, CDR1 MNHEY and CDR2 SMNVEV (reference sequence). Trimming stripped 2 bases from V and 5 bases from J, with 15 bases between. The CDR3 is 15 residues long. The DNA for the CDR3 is TGTGCCAGCAGTTTAAACCCCAGGGTGGGAACTGAAGCTTTCTTT. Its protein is CASSLNPRVGTEAFF.

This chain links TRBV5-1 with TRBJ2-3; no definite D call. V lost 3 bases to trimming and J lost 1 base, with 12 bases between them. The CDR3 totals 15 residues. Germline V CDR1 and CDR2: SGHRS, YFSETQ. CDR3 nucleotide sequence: TGCGCCAGCAGCTCAACCATAGAAGGCACAGATACGCAGTATTTT. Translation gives CASSSTIEGTDTQYF.

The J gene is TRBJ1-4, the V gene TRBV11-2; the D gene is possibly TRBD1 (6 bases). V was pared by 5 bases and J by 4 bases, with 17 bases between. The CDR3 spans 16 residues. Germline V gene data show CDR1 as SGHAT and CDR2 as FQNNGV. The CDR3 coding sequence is TGTGCCAGCAGCCCACCCAGGGGAGTCGGTAATGAAAAACTGTTTTTT. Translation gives CASSPPRGVGNEKLFF.

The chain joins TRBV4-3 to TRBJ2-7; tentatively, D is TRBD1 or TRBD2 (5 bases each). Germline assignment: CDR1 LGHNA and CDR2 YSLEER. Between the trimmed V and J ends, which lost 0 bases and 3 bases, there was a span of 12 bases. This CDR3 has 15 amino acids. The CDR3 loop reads CASSQEGRPSYEQYF. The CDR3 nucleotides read TGCGCCAGCAGCCAAGAGGGACGCCCGAGCTACGAGCAGTACTTC.

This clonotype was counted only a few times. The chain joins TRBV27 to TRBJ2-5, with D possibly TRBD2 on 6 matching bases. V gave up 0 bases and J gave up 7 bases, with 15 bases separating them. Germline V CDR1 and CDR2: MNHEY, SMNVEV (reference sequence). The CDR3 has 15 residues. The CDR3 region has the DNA TGTGCCAGCAGTTTATCGAACGGGGGTAGTGGGACCCAGTACTTC. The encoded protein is CASSLSNGGSGTQYF.

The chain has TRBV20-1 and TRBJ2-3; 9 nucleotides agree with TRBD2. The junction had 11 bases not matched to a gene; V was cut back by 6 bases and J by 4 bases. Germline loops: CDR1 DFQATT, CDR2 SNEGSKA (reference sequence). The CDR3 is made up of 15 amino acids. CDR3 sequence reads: CSAPRVAGVSDTQYF. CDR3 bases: TGCAGTGCCCCAAGGGTAGCGGGAGTCTCAGATACGCAGTATTTT.

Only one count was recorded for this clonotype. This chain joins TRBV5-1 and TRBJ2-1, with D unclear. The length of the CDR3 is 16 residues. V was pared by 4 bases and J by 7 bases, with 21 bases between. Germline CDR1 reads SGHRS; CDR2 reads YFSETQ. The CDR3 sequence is CASSLSEQGALNEQFF. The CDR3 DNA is TGCGCCAGCAGCCTCTCGGAACAAGGAGCGTTGAATGAGCAGTTCTTC.

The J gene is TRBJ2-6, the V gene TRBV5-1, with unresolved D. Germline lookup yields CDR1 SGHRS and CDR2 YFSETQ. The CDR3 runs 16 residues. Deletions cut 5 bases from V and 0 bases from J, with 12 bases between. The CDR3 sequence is CASRTQGGSGANVLTF. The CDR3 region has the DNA TGCGCCAGCAGGACCCAAGGCGGCTCTGGGGCCAACGTCCTGACTTTC.

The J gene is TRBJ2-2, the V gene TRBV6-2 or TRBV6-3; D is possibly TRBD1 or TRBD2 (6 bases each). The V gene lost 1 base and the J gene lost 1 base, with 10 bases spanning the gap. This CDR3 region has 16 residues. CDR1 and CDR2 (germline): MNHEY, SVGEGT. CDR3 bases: TGTGCCAGCAGTTACTGGGGGGCGGTGAACACCGGGGAGCTGTTTTTT. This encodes CASSYWGAVNTGELFF.

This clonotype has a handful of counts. The CDR3 region has the DNA TGCGCCAGCAGCCGATCTACAGGAACGGGAGAGCAGTACTTC. Amino acids: CASSRSTGTGEQYF. V and J are TRBV4-1 and TRBJ2-7; D possibly matches TRBD1 or TRBD2 (5 bases each). The germline gives CDR1 MGHRA, CDR2 YSYEKL. V shed 4 bases and J shed 7 bases, with 17 bases lying between them. The CDR3 spans 14 residues.